The 13 T cell receptor beta chains reported below all come from one sample, sequenced in a study of blood T cell repertoires in COVID-19. Sequencing was performed with immunoSEQ multiplex PCR; in TCRdb, only in-frame clones are kept and a portion is missing. The data contain fewer than 80,000 clones, approximately 86% of them singletons. Sequencing was done on a sample of peripheral blood. The receptors come from an elderly man with COVID-19, enrolled during active disease.

This clone has a handful of counts. The chain uses TRBV9 and TRBJ1-6; 9 positions agree with TRBD1. CDR1 is SGDLS, CDR2 YYNGEE, per germline. The CDR3 extends over 16 amino acids. V trimming: 0 bases; J trimming: 4 bases; junction bases outside the gene matches: 2. The DNA for the CDR3 is TGTGCCAGCAGCGTAGGACAGGGGGGTTATAATTCACCCCTCCACTTT. Protein product: CASSVGQGGYNSPLHF.

This clone was counted only a few times. The gene calls are TRBV7-2 and TRBJ2-7; 7 bases align to TRBD1. The germline V gene encodes CDR1 SGHTA and CDR2 FQGNSA. The CDR3 runs 14 residues. V lost 6 bases to trimming and J lost 1 base; unmatched junction nucleotides: 6. Here the CDR3 DNA reads TGTGCCAGCAGACTCCAACAGGGGTCCTACGAGCAGTACTTC. It yields the protein CASRLQQGSYEQYF.

The J gene is TRBJ1-6, the V gene TRBV5-6, with D maybe TRBD1 (6 bases). V shed 4 bases and J shed 4 bases, with 9 bases lying between them. This CDR3 has 14 residues. Germline lookup yields CDR1 SGHDT and CDR2 YYEEEE. The CDR3 DNA follows: TGTGCCAGCAGCCTGACAGGTTATAATTCACCCCTCCACTTT. Amino acids: CASSLTGYNSPLHF.

This clone was seen a single time. The rearrangement uses TRBV4-1 and TRBJ1-2; maybe TRBD1 (6 bases). Germline-derived CDR1 and CDR2 are MGHRA and YSYEKL. The CDR3 totals 13 residues. V was cut by 5 bases and J by 8 bases, with 15 bases left in between. CDR3: CASSSQGFGGYTF. The DNA for the CDR3 is TGCGCCAGCAGCTCTCAGGGGTTTGGGGGCTACACCTTC.

The chain employs TRBV18 and TRBJ1-1, with D unclear. The CDR3 covers 13 residues. Germline V CDR1 and CDR2: KGHSH, LQKENI. V lost 2 bases and J lost 6, with 10 bases in between. The CDR3 region is CASSPLGGAEAFF. Written as DNA, the CDR3 is TGTGCCAGCTCACCATTGGGCGGGGCTGAAGCTTTCTTT.

The chain recombines TRBV5-1 with TRBJ1-6; TRBD1 agrees at 7 bases. V shed 0 bases and J 7 bases; nucleotides not matched to a gene: 4. From germline, CDR1 is SGHRS and CDR2 YFSETQ. The CDR3 extends over 15 amino acids. CDR3 in amino acids: CASSLGDRKNSPLHF. The CDR3 region has the DNA TGCGCCAGCAGCTTGGGGGACAGAAAAAATTCACCCCTCCACTTT.

This clone was found a few times. This chain links TRBV5-5 with TRBJ1-1; D gene uncertain. Looked up from germline, CDR1 is SGHKS and CDR2 is YYEKEE (reference sequence). This CDR3 has 14 amino acids. V was shortened by 1 base and J by 0 bases, with 7 bases between the two germline ends. CDR3 region: CASSLTAMNTEAFF. CDR3 nucleotides: TGTGCCAGCAGCTTGACAGCCATGAACACTGAAGCTTTCTTT.

The chain is built from TRBV7-2 and TRBJ2-7, with a tentative D call TRBD1 (6 bases). Germline CDR1 reads SGHTA; CDR2 reads FQGNSA. The V end was cut by 6 bases, the J end by 10 bases, with 16 bases between. This CDR3 spans 12 amino acids. The CDR3 sequence is CASRNRDGPQYF. The CDR3 DNA sequence: TGTGCCAGCAGGAACAGGGACGGCCCCCAGTACTTC.

J is TRBJ1-2 and V is TRBV29-1, with 10 nucleotides matching TRBD1. V lost 1 base, J lost 2 bases, and 4 bases stayed unmatched. Germline lookup yields CDR1 SQVTM and CDR2 ANQGSEA. The CDR3 has 15 amino acids. CDR3 region: CSVEGGTGANYGYTF. CDR3 DNA sequence: TGCAGCGTTGAAGGGGGGACAGGGGCGAACTATGGCTACACCTTC.

This chain connects TRBV6-1 to TRBJ1-6; the match to TRBD1 covers 7 bases. After removal of 2 bases from V and 8 bases from J, the junction contained 6 bases not matched to a gene. CDR3 length: 15 amino acids. The V gene's germline CDR1 is MNHNS and CDR2 SASEGT. The chain's CDR3 is CASSERDRAYSPLHF. The CDR3 DNA sequence: TGTGCCAGCAGTGAACGTGACAGGGCTTATTCACCCCTCCACTTT.

V is TRBV5-4 and J is TRBJ1-1; no clear D gene. With 5 bases removed from V and 5 bases from J, the gap between germline ends came to 10 bases. This CDR3 has 12 residues. Germline V CDR1 and CDR2: SGHNT, YYREEE (reference sequence). This CDR3 reads CASSHPQTEAFF. The CDR3 DNA follows: TGTGCCAGCAGTCATCCCCAGACTGAAGCTTTCTTT.

This clone came up once. The chain joins TRBV18 to TRBJ1-4; the match to TRBD1 covers 7 bases. With V trimmed by 4 bases and J by 8 bases, 10 bases remained unmatched. The CDR3 is made up of 15 amino acids. Germline V gives CDR1 KGHSH, CDR2 LQKENI. The CDR3 DNA follows: TGTGCCAGCTCACGGTGGAACAGGGGAGGCGAAAAACTGTTTTTT. Its translation is CASSRWNRGGEKLFF.

The chain has TRBV5-1 and TRBJ2-7; TRBD1 matches at 12 bases. This CDR3 spans 15 amino acids. CDR1 and CDR2 (germline): SGHRS, YFSETQ. V gave up 7 bases and J gave up 4 bases; unmatched junction bases: 9. The CDR3 nucleotides read TGCGCCAGCTCATTCGGGACAGGGGGCAGTTACGAGCAGTACTTC. This codes for CASSFGTGGSYEQYF.